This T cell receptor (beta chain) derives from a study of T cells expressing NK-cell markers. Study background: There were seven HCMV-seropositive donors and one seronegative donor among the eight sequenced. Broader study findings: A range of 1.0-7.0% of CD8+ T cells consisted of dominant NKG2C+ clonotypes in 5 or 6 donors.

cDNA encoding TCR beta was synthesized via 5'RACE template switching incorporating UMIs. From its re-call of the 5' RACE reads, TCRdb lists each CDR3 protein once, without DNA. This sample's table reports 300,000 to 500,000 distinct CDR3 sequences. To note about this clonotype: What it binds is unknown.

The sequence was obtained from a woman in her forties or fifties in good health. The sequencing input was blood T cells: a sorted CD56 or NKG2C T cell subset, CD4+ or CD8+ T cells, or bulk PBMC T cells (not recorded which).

CDR3 in amino acids: CSAADWGSEETQYF. J is TRBJ2-5 and V is TRBV29-1. The CDR3 totals 14 residues. Germline V gives CDR1 SQVTM, CDR2 ANQGSEA.